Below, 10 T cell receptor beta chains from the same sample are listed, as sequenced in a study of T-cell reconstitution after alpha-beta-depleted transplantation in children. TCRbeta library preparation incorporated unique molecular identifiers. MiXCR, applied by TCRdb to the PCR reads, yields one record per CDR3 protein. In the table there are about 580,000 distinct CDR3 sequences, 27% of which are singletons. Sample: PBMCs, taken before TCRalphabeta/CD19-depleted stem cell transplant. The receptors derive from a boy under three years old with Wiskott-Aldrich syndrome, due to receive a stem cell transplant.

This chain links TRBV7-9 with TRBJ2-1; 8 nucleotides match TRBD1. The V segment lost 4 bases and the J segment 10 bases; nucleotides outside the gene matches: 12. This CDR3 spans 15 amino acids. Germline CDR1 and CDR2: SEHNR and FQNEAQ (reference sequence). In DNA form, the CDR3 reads TGTGCCAGCAGCTCCGACGGACAGGGCCGGCGGGAGCAGTTCTTC. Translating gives CASSSDGQGRREQFF.

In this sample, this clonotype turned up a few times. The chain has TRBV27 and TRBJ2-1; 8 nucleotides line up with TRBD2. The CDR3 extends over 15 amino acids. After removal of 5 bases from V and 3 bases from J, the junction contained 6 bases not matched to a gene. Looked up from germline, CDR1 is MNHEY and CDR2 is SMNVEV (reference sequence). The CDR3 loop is CASSPLAEGYNEQFF. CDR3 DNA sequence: TGTGCCAGCAGTCCACTAGCGGAGGGCTACAATGAGCAGTTCTTC.

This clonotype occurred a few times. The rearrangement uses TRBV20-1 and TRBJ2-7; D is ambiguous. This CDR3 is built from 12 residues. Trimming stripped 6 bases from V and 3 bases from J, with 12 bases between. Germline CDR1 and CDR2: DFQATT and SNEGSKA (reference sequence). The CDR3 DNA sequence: TGCAGTGCCGGATGGGGATACTACGAGCAGTACTTC. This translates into CSAGWGYYEQYF.

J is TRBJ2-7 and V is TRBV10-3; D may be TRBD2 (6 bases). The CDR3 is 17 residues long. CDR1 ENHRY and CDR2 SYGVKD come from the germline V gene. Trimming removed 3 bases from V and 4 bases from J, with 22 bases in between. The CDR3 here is CAISDSLWERAPYEQYF. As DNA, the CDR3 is TGTGCCATCAGTGATTCTCTTTGGGAGCGGGCCCCTTACGAGCAGTACTTC.

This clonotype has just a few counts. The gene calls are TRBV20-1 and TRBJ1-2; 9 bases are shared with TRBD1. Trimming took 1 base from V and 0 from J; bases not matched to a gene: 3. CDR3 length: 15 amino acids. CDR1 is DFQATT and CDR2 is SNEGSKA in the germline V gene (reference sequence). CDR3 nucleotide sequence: TGCAGTGCTAGAGCCTGGACAGGGGCTAACTATGGCTACACCTTC. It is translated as CSARAWTGANYGYTF.

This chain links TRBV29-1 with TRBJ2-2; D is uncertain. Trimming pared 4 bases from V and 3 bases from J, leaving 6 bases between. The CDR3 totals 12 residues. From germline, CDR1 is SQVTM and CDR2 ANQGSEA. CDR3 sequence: CSVVPDTGELFF. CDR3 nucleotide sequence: TGCAGCGTTGTTCCCGACACCGGGGAGCTGTTTTTT.

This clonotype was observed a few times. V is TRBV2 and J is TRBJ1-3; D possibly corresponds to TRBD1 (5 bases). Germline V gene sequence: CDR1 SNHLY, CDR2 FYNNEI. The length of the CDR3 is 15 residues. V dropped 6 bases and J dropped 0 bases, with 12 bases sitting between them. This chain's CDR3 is CASRGDGSSGNTIYF. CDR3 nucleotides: TGTGCCAGCAGAGGGGACGGGAGCTCTGGAAACACCATATATTTT.

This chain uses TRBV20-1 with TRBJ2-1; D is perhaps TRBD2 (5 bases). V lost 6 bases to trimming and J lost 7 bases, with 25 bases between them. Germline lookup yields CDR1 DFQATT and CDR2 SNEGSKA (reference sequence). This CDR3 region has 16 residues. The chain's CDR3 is CSARAISVLTGNEQFF. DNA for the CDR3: TGCAGTGCCCGGGCTATATCTGTCCTGACGGGAAATGAGCAGTTCTTC.

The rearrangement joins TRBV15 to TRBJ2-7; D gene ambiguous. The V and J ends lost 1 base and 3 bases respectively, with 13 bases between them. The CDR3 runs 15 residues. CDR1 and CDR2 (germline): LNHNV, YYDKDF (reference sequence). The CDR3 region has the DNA TGTGCCACCAGCAGAGCCCCTACCGGCGGCTACGAGCAGTACTTC. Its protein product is CATSRAPTGGYEQYF.

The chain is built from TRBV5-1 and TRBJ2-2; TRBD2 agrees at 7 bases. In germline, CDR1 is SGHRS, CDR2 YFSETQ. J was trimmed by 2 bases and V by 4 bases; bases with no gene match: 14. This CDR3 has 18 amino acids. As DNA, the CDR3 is TGCGCCAGCAGCCGAGGGGCTAGCGGCCTTGCTAACACCGGGGAGCTGTTTTTT. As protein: CASSRGASGLANTGELFF. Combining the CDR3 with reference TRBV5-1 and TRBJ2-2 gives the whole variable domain KAGVTQTPRYLIKTRGQQVTLSCSPISGHRSVSWYQQTPGQGLQFLFEYFSETQRNKGNFPGRFSGRQFSNSRSEMNVSTLELGDSALYLCASSRGASGLANTGELFFGEGSRLTVL.